One T cell receptor (beta chain) is described in this entry. This CDR3 contains 16 residues. V trimming: 2 bases; J trimming: 4 bases; junction bases outside the gene matches: 4. The germline CDR1 and CDR2 sequences are LNHDA and SQIVND (reference sequence). This sample is part of a study of shared clonotypes between healthy human individuals. Here immunoSEQ multiplex PCR was the method, and the copy in TCRdb shows in-frame clones only, minus some. Altogether approximately 1,500,000 clones are present, around 97% being singletons, with the ten largest covering roughly 1.2%. The source of this sequence is a man aged 25-45 years in good health. This rearrangement joins TRBV19 to TRBJ2-2; TRBD2 matches 10 bases. Sequenced input: naive CD4+ T cells sorted from blood. The subset here: CD45RA+ positively selected. CDR3: CASSILAGAGTGELFF. DNA for the CDR3: TGTGCCAGTAGTATACTAGCGGGAGCGGGCACCGGGGAGCTGTTTTTT.